This TCR beta chain was recorded in a study of vaccination effects on CD4 cells after COVID-19. About the study: Sequencing followed a ViraFEST assay step that expanded antigen-specific CD4+ T cells with viral peptide pools. Post-vaccine draws lagged the second dose by a median of 72 days.

Sequencing used immunoSEQ multiplex PCR; TCRdb keeps in-frame clones, though not all of them. The sample records 40,000 to 45,000 clones, 55% to 80% being singletons. In regard to this clone: The antigen is not known.

At the end of around 11 days of culture, CD4+ T cells were isolated. As their vaccination, participants received two doses of either BNT162b2 or mRNA-1273. Fresh IL-2-containing medium replaced half the medium on days 3 and 7. The trim removed 6 bases at V and 9 bases at J, leaving 6 bases unmatched. The CDR3 sequence is 13 residues long. Germline loops: CDR1 KGHDR, CDR2 SFDVKD. Study results and caveats: Clonal contraction was marked in infection- and vaccine-induced clones late after vaccination.

This chain links TRBV24-1 with TRBJ2-1, with TRBD2 matching 8 bases. This TCR was recovered from a human donor who received a COVID-19 vaccine. Sample: CD4+ T cells from PBMCs cultured without peptide, taken after COVID-19 vaccination. CDR3 protein: CATSWKRESEQFF. CDR3 sequence (DNA): TGTGCCACCAGTTGGAAGCGGGAGTCTGAGCAGTTCTTC.